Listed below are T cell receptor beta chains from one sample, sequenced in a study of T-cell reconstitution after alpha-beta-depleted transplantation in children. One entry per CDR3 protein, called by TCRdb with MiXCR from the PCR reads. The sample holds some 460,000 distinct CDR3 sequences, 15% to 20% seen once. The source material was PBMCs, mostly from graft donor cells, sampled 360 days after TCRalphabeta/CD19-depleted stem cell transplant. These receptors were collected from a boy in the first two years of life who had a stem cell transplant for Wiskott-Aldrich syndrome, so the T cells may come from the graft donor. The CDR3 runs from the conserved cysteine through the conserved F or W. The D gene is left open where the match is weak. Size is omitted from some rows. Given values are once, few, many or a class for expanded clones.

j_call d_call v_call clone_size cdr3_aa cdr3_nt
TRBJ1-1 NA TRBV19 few CASSIKGVSTEAFF TGTGCCAGTAGTATTAAAGGGGTGAGCACTGAAGCTTTCTTT
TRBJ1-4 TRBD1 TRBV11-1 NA CASSPRDRYEKLFF TGTGCCAGCAGCCCCCGGGACAGATATGAAAAACTGTTTTTT
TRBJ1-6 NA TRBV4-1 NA CASSQWTALAPLHF TGCGCCAGCAGCCAATGGACCGCCCTTGCGCCCCTCCACTTT
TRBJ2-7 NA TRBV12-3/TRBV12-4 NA CASSSHGAGAPYEQYF TGTGCCAGCAGTTCCCATGGGGCAGGGGCGCCCTACGAGCAGTACTTC
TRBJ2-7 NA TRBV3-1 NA CASSHRANEQYF TGTGCCAGCAGCCACAGGGCCAACGAGCAGTACTTC
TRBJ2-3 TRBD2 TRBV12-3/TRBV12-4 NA CASSLARGLAATDTQYF TGTGCCAGCAGTTTAGCGCGGGGACTAGCGGCTACAGATACGCAGTATTTT
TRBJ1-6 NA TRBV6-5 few CASSFKSGQTNSPLHF TGTGCCAGCAGTTTCAAAAGTGGACAGACCAATTCACCCCTCCACTTT
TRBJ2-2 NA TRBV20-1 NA CSARGHYTGELFF TGCAGTGCTAGGGGCCATTACACCGGGGAGCTGTTTTTT
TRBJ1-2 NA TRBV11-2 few CASSLGSFGNYGYTF TGTGCCAGCAGCTTAGGCAGTTTCGGGAACTATGGCTACACCTTC
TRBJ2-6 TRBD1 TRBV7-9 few CASSTDRGGANVLTF TGTGCCAGCAGCACCGACAGGGGTGGGGCCAACGTCCTGACTTTC
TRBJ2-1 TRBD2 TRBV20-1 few CSAASGPYNEQFF TGCAGTGCCGCTAGCGGGCCTTACAATGAGCAGTTCTTC
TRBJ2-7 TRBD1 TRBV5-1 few CASSATPPGQGMDEQYF TGCGCCAGCAGCGCCACTCCTCCGGGACAGGGGATGGACGAGCAGTACTTC
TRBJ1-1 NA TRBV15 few CATSPGTNTEAFF TGTGCCACCAGCCCAGGTACGAACACTGAAGCTTTCTTT
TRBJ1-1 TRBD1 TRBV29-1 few CSVEQGGTEAFF TGCAGCGTTGAACAGGGGGGCACTGAAGCTTTCTTT
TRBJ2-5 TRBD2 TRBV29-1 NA CSVAPGLAGEQETQYF TGCAGCGTTGCCCCTGGACTAGCGGGAGAACAAGAGACCCAGTACTTC
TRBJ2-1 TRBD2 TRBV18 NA CASSPVAGGPGNEQFF TGTGCCAGCTCACCAGTAGCGGGAGGGCCAGGGAATGAGCAGTTCTTC